A single sample is the source of the 25 T cell receptor beta chains below, sequenced in a study of shared clonotypes between healthy human individuals. The data were produced by immunoSEQ multiplex PCR, yet TCRdb's version contains in-frame clones alone and is incomplete. The data show about 1.5 million clones, with roughly 97% seen just once and approximately 1.1% held by the top ten. Sequencing input: naive CD4+ T cells sorted from blood. The subset here: CD45RA+ positively selected. These receptors were taken from a man aged 25 to 40 in good health.

V is TRBV5-1 and J is TRBJ1-2, with no clear D. Per germline, CDR1 SGHRS and CDR2 YFSETQ. V was cut by 5 bases and J by 8 bases, with 16 bases left in between. The CDR3 has 13 amino acids. The CDR3 here is CASRVETVYGYTF. The CDR3 DNA reads TGCGCCAGCAGAGTAGAGACGGTATACGGCTACACCTTC.

The chain joins TRBV7-9 to TRBJ2-7, with D perhaps matching TRBD2 (7 bases). V lost 5 bases to trimming and J lost 4 bases, with 21 bases between them. This CDR3 is built from 16 residues. The germline V gene encodes CDR1 SEHNR and CDR2 FQNEAQ (reference sequence). The CDR3 sequence: CASSTLIGGLGYEQYF. CDR3 nucleotide sequence: TGTGCCAGCAGCACGCTCATCGGGGGGCTTGGGTACGAGCAGTACTTC.

V gene TRBV5-6 combines with J gene TRBJ2-1; weak D call: TRBD2 (7 bases). V shed 2 bases and J shed 3 bases, with 18 bases lying between them. CDR3 length: 17 residues. Germline CDR1 reads SGHDT; CDR2 reads YYEEEE. CDR3 nucleotide sequence: TGTGCCAGCAGCTTCGGGGGAGGGACATTGGGCTACAATGAGCAGTTCTTC. Its protein is CASSFGGGTLGYNEQFF.

The V gene is TRBV6-5, the J gene TRBJ2-2; 10 nucleotides match TRBD1. CDR1 is MNHEY, CDR2 SVGAGI, per germline. The CDR3 extends over 16 amino acids. With 1 base clipped from V and 4 bases from J, the junction kept 3 bases outside the gene matches. Here the CDR3 DNA reads TGTGCCAGCAGTTACTTGGGGACAGGGGTCACCGGGGAGCTGTTTTTT. Amino acids: CASSYLGTGVTGELFF.

This clone was detected only once. At one boundary the junction diverges from the germline segment, which might be a read error. The chain combines TRBV7-9 with TRBJ2-7; D is unclear. Germline assignment: CDR1 SEHNR and CDR2 FQNEAQ (reference sequence). The CDR3 sequence is 13 residues long. The chain's CDR3 is CASSLEQSYDQYF. CDR3 nucleotide sequence: TGTGCCAGCAGCTTAGAGCAGTCCTACGATCAGTACTTC.

The chain links TRBV7-2 to TRBJ2-2; D call uncertain. Germline CDR1 is SGHTA and CDR2 is FQGNSA. V lost 5 bases to trimming and J lost 3 bases, with 10 bases between them. CDR3 length: 14 amino acids. CDR3 DNA sequence: TGTGCCAGCAGCCCCGATACACACACCGGGGAGCTGTTTTTT. Protein product: CASSPDTHTGELFF.

The chain employs TRBV2 and TRBJ2-3, with 7 bases lining up with TRBD1. Germline values: CDR1 SNHLY, CDR2 FYNNEI. The length of the CDR3 is 14 residues. V trimming: 6 bases; J trimming: 6 bases; junction bases outside the gene matches: 9. CDR3 in DNA: TGTGCCAGCAGAAGGACAGGACTTCAGGATACGCAGTATTTT. It specifies CASRRTGLQDTQYF.

The genes are TRBV6-6 and TRBJ1-5; D perhaps matches TRBD1 (6 bases). This CDR3 is 15 amino acids long. Germline values: CDR1 MNHNY, CDR2 SVGAGI (reference sequence). V was shortened by 5 bases and J by 0 bases, with 11 bases between the two germline ends. CDR3 sequence reads: CASSLDSDSNQPQHF. The DNA of the CDR3 is TGTGCCAGCAGTCTGGACAGTGATAGCAATCAGCCCCAGCATTTT.

The gene calls are TRBV6-1 and TRBJ1-5; TRBD1 might be the D (5 bases). This CDR3 contains 16 residues. Germline V gives CDR1 MNHNS, CDR2 SASEGT. V was pared by 0 bases and J by 2 bases, with 11 bases between. For the CDR3, the DNA is TGTGCCAGCAGTGAAGCTTCAGGGCTCGGCAATCAGCCCCAGCATTTT. Its translation: CASSEASGLGNQPQHF.

This chain links TRBV7-8 with TRBJ2-7; tentative D call: TRBD2 (6 bases). Trimming cost V 3 bases and J 4 bases, with 16 bases left between them. The germline V gene has CDR1 SGHVS and CDR2 FQNEAQ. CDR3 length: 15 amino acids. This CDR3 is CASSFTQGGGYEQYF. The CDR3 nucleotides read TGTGCCAGCAGCTTCACCCAGGGTGGAGGGTACGAGCAGTACTTC.

This sequence joins TRBV5-4 and TRBJ2-2; no definite D call. The germline V gene encodes CDR1 SGHNT and CDR2 YYREEE (reference sequence). The CDR3 length is 15 residues. The V and J ends lost 2 bases and 0 bases respectively, with 8 bases between them. The CDR3 reads CASSFSRANTGELFF. CDR3 coding DNA: TGTGCCAGCAGCTTCTCCCGAGCGAACACCGGGGAGCTGTTTTTT.

The chain uses TRBV18 and TRBJ2-1; D is unresolved. Trimming removed 1 base at V and 8 bases at J, with 21 bases between. The CDR3 is 17 residues long. In germline, CDR1 is KGHSH, CDR2 LQKENI. The CDR3 loop reads CASSPLPLGGVSYEQFF. Here the CDR3 DNA reads TGTGCCAGCTCACCACTCCCTCTAGGCGGAGTATCTTATGAGCAGTTCTTC.

This chain links TRBV18 with TRBJ1-5; tentatively, D is TRBD1 (5 bases). Deletions cut 3 bases from V and 0 bases from J, with 15 bases between. This CDR3 spans 17 amino acids. The germline V gene has CDR1 KGHSH and CDR2 LQKENI. Here the CDR3 DNA reads TGTGCCAGCTCACCTCTCGCACAGGCGTTTAGCAATCAGCCCCAGCATTTT. Its translation is CASSPLAQAFSNQPQHF.

The rearrangement uses TRBV10-2 and TRBJ2-5, with D perhaps TRBD2 (5 bases). The end of the DNA is better explained by TRBJ2-7, so the J call may be wrong. The CDR3 extends over 13 amino acids. Per the germline V gene, CDR1 is WSHSY and CDR2 is SAAADI. The CDR3 sequence: CASTLGNSYEQYF. The CDR3 coding sequence is TGCGCCAGCACCCTCGGGAACTCCTACGAGCAGTACTTC.

The chain joins TRBV28 to TRBJ1-1; D might be TRBD1 (5 bases). The CDR3 totals 12 residues. Trimming removed 7 bases at V and 3 bases at J, with 9 bases between. The germline V gene has CDR1 MDHEN and CDR2 SYDVKM. The CDR3 DNA is TGTGCCAGCACAGGGCGCGACACTGAAGCTTTCTTT. It codes for CASTGRDTEAFF.

V is TRBV18 and J is TRBJ2-1; weak D call: TRBD1 (5 bases). The germline gives CDR1 KGHSH, CDR2 LQKENI. CDR3 length: 16 amino acids. V lost 0 bases and J 4 bases, leaving 13 bases between the germline ends. The CDR3 DNA sequence: TGTGCCAGCTCACCACCGGTCAGGGCTATATACAATGAGCAGTTCTTC. Protein sequence: CASSPPVRAIYNEQFF.

The chain links TRBV7-9 to TRBJ2-3, with unresolved D. Deletions cut 1 base from V and 5 bases from J, with 4 bases between. The CDR3 is made up of 12 amino acids. Per the germline V gene, CDR1 is SEHNR and CDR2 is FQNEAQ (reference sequence). CDR3 coding DNA: TGTGCCAGCAGCTTAGAAAAAGATACGCAGTATTTT. Its protein is CASSLEKDTQYF.

To note about this clone: Other DNA variants within this sample encode the same CDR3. The chain has TRBV9 and TRBJ1-2, with D possibly being TRBD1 (5 bases). V was clipped by 0 bases and J by 4 bases, with 7 bases between them. Germline CDR1 SGDLS, CDR2 YYNGEE. The CDR3 sequence is 13 residues long. The CDR3 DNA reads TGTGCCAGCAGCGTAGTCGGGGGCTATGGCTACACCTTC. Translated: CASSVVGGYGYTF. Full variable domain (missing parts from reference TRBV9 and TRBJ1-2): DSGVTQTPKHLITATGQRVTLRCSPRSGDLSVYWYQQSLDQGLQFLIQYYNGEERAKGNILERFSAQQFPDLHSELNLSSLELGDSALYFCASSVVGGYGYTFGSGTRLTVV.

The rearrangement joins TRBV5-5 to TRBJ2-7, with a possible D match to TRBD2 (6 bases). CDR1 SGHKS and CDR2 YYEKEE come from the germline V gene (reference sequence). There are 13 residues in the CDR3. The CDR3 is CVSGTAGTYEQYF. CDR3 DNA sequence: TGTGTCAGTGGCACGGCGGGAACCTACGAGCAGTACTTC.

Of note for this clone: The same CDR3 is also encoded by other DNA sequences in this sample. This chain joins TRBV11-2 and TRBJ2-5; 12 bases fit TRBD2. Trimming at V came to 2 bases and at J to 2 bases, leaving 3 bases not matched to a gene. Germline V CDR1 and CDR2: SGHAT, FQNNGV. CDR3 length: 16 amino acids. The DNA of the CDR3 is TGTGCCAGCAGCTTAATTGGACTAGCGGGACAAGAGACCCAGTACTTC. As protein: CASSLIGLAGQETQYF.

The chain employs TRBV5-1 and TRBJ1-4; the D is unclear. There are 16 residues in the CDR3. Trimming pared 4 bases from V and 0 bases from J, leaving 13 bases between. Germline V gives CDR1 SGHRS, CDR2 YFSETQ. CDR3 sequence reads: CASSPWSRATNEKLFF. CDR3 bases: TGCGCCAGCAGCCCCTGGAGTCGGGCAACTAATGAAAAACTGTTTTTT. Full variable domain (rest looked up from reference TRBV5-1 and TRBJ1-4): KAGVTQTPRYLIKTRGQQVTLSCSPISGHRSVSWYQQTPGQGLQFLFEYFSETQRNKGNFPGRFSGRQFSNSRSEMNVSTLELGDSALYLCASSPWSRATNEKLFFGSGTQLSVL.

This clone showed up just once. The chain uses TRBV7-6 and TRBJ2-1; maybe TRBD2 (6 bases). This CDR3 contains 15 residues. Germline CDR1 is SGHVS and CDR2 is FNYEAQ. Trimming removed 5 bases from V and 5 bases from J, with 16 bases in between. In nucleotides, the CDR3 is TGTGCCAGCAGCCCCGGGGAGGTAGGCGACAATGAGCAGTTCTTC. This sequence encodes CASSPGEVGDNEQFF.

V and J are TRBV2 and TRBJ2-5; 13 positions match TRBD2. There are 16 residues in the CDR3. CDR1 SNHLY and CDR2 FYNNEI come from the germline V gene. Trimming removed 0 bases from V and 5 bases from J; junction bases left unmatched: 3. The CDR3 nucleotides read TGTGCCAGCAGTGAAGCGGAGGGACTAGCGGGGGAGACCCAGTACTTC. This encodes CASSEAEGLAGETQYF.

The V gene is TRBV6-5, the J gene TRBJ1-4; D ambiguous. The CDR3 sequence is 12 residues long. The V gene's germline CDR1 is MNHEY and CDR2 SVGAGI. Deletions cut 5 bases from V and 7 bases from J, with 8 bases between. The chain's CDR3 is CASSQGSEKLFF. The CDR3 region has the DNA TGTGCCAGCAGTCAAGGGAGTGAAAAACTGTTTTTT.

The chain joins TRBV27 to TRBJ2-7; D remains unclear. The CDR3 extends over 13 amino acids. Germline V lookup: CDR1 MNHEY, CDR2 SMNVEV (reference sequence). Trimming removed 5 bases from V and 2 bases from J, with 10 bases in between. CDR3 sequence: CASSPISPYEQYF. The CDR3 DNA reads as TGTGCCAGCAGTCCTATATCACCCTACGAGCAGTACTTC.